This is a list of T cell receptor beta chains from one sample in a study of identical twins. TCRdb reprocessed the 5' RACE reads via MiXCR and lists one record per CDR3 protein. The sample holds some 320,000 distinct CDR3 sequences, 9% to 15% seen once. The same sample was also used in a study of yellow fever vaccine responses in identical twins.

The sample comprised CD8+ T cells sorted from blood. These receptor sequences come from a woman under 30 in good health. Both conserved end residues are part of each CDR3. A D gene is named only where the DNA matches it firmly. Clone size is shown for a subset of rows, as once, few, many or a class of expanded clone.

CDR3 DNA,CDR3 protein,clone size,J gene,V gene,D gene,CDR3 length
TGTGCCAGCAGCCAAGAAATCTCTGGGGCCAACGTCCTGACTTTC,CASSQEISGANVLTF,few,TRBJ2-6,TRBV3-1,.,15
TGCAGTGCTCCTCGCCGGGACAGGGTAATCTACAATGAGCAGTTCTTC,CSAPRRDRVIYNEQFF,few,TRBJ2-1,TRBV20-1,TRBD1,16
TGCAGTGCTAGAGACGGGACACCCCAAGAGACCCAGTACTTC,CSARDGTPQETQYF,few,TRBJ2-5,TRBV20-1,.,14
TGTGCCAGCAGTTCCGGGGAGGGGATAGGGGAGACCCAGTACTTC,CASSSGEGIGETQYF,few,TRBJ2-5,TRBV28,TRBD2,15
TGCGCCAGCAGCCAAGATGGAGCACAAGCTTTCTTT,CASSQDGAQAFF,few,TRBJ1-1,TRBV4-1,.,12
TGCGCCAGCAGTGAGTCTTGGATATATCAGGTTTTTTTT,CASSESWIYQVFF,.,TRBJ1-1,TRBV10-2,.,13
TGTGCCAGCAGTTACTCGACAAGGGGCGAGCAGTACTTC,CASSYSTRGEQYF,.,TRBJ2-7,TRBV6-5,.,13
TGTGCCACCAGCAGAGATTTCGCGCTCAGCTCCTACGAGCAGTACTTC,CATSRDFALSSYEQYF,.,TRBJ2-7,TRBV15,.,16
TGTGCCAGCAGTTTAGGAAGGCCCTCTGGAAACACCATATATTTT,CASSLGRPSGNTIYF,.,TRBJ1-3,TRBV28,.,15
TGTGCCACCAGCAGAGGAGAGGGGGCAGGTGGAAACACCATATATTTT,CATSRGEGAGGNTIYF,few,TRBJ1-3,TRBV15,TRBD1,16
TGTGCCAGCAGTTTAACGACAGGGCCCTACCCCGACTACACCGGGGAGCTGTTTTTT,CASSLTTGPYPDYTGELFF,few,TRBJ2-2,TRBV28,TRBD1,19
TGTGCCAGCAGCCCCGGACAGCCAGAGCAGTTCTTC,CASSPGQPEQFF,many,TRBJ2-1,TRBV12-3/TRBV12-4,.,12
TGTGCCAGCAGCCTACAGGGTGGTGGCAATCAGCCCCAGCATTTT,CASSLQGGGNQPQHF,many,TRBJ1-5,TRBV12-3/TRBV12-4,.,15
TGTGCCAGCAGCTTAAGGACGGAAGGCGATGAGCAGTTCTTC,CASSLRTEGDEQFF,.,TRBJ2-1,TRBV7-6,.,14
TGCGCCAGCAGCGGGGAACGAGAAGCTTTCTTT,CASSGEREAFF,few,TRBJ1-1,TRBV5-1,.,11
TGTGCCAGCAGTCCTACAGGGTTAGGGGAGCAGTTCTTC,CASSPTGLGEQFF,.,TRBJ2-1,TRBV6-6,.,13
TGTGCCAGCTCACCACCGACAGTAAGATTGATGGAGACCCAGTACTTC,CASSPPTVRLMETQYF,.,TRBJ2-5,TRBV18,.,16
TGCGCCAGCAGCAGAAAAGTAGCGGGAGCAGATTTGAGCGATGAGCAGTTCTTC,CASSRKVAGADLSDEQFF,many,TRBJ2-1,TRBV5-1,TRBD2,18